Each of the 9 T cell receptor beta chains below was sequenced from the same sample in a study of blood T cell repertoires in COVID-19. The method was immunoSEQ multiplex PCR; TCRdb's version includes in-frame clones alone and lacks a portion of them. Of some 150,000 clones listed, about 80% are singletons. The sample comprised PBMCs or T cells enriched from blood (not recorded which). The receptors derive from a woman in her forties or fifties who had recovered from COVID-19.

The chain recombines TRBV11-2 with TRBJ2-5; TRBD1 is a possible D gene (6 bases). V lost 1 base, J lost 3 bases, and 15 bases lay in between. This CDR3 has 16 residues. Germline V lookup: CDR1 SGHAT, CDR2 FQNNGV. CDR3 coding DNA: TGTGCCAGCAGCTTAGGAAGGGCCCGGACAGAAGAGACCCAGTACTTC. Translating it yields CASSLGRARTEETQYF.

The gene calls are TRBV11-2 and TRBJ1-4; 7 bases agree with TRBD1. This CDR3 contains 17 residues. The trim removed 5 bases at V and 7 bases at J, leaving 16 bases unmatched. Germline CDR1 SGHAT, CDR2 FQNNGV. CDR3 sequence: CASSRLDRVEGGEKLFF. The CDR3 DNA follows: TGTGCCAGCAGCCGGCTTGACAGGGTCGAGGGAGGTGAAAAACTGTTTTTT. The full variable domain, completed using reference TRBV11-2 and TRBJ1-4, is EAGVAQSPRYKIIEKRQSVAFWCNPISGHATLYWYQQILGQGPKLLIQFQNNGVVDDSQLPKDRFSAERLKGVDSTLKIQPAKLEDSAVYLCASSRLDRVEGGEKLFFGSGTQLSVL.

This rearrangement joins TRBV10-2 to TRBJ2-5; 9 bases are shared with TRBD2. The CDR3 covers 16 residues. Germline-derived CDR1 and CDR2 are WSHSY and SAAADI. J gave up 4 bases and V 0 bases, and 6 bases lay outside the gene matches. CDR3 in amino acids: CASSESAGGWRETQYF. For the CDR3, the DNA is TGCGCCAGCAGTGAGTCGGCGGGGGGGTGGAGAGAGACCCAGTACTTC.

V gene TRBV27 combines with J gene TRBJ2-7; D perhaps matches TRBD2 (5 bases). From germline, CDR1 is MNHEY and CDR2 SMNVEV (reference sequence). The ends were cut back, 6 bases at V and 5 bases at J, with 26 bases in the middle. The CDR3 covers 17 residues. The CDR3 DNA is TGTGCCAGCAGCAAACACCTAGAGGGCAGGCCGAGCGACGAGCAGTACTTC. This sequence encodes CASSKHLEGRPSDEQYF.

The CDR3: CASSLVLTGVNSPLHF. In DNA, the CDR3 is TGTGCCAGCAGCTTGGTTTTGACAGGAGTTAATTCACCCCTCCACTTT. The rearrangement joins TRBV5-5 to TRBJ1-6; TRBD1 is a possible D gene (6 bases). V lost 0 bases, J lost 6 bases, and 13 bases lay in between. The CDR3 is 16 amino acids. Germline V CDR1 and CDR2: SGHKS, YYEKEE (reference sequence).

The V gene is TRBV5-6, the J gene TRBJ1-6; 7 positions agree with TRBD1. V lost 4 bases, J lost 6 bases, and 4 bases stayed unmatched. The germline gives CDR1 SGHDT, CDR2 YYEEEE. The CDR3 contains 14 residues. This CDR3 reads CASSVGQTNSPLHF. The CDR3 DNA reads TGTGCCAGCAGCGTGGGACAGACTAATTCACCCCTCCACTTT.

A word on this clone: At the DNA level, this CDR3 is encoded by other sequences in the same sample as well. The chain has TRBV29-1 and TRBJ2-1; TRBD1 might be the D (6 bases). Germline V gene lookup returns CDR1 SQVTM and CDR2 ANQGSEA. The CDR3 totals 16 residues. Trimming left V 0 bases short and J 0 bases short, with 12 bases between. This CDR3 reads CSVEDPDRSSYNEQFF. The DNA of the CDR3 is TGCAGCGTTGAAGATCCCGACAGGAGCTCCTACAATGAGCAGTTCTTC.

CDR3 protein: CASSRLTASGNTIYF. DNA of the CDR3: TGTGCCAGCAGCCGCCTGACAGCCTCTGGAAACACCATATATTTT. The gene calls are TRBV6-2 or TRBV6-3 and TRBJ1-3; D may be TRBD1 (5 bases). Trimming cost V 6 bases and J 0 bases, with 12 bases left between them. In germline, CDR1 is MNHEY, CDR2 SVGEGT. The CDR3 loop spans 15 amino acids.

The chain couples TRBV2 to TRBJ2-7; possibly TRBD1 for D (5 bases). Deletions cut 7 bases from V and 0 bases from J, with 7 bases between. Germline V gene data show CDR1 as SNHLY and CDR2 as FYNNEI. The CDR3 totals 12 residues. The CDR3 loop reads CASTQGSYEQYF. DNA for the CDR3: TGTGCCAGCACTCAGGGCTCCTACGAGCAGTACTTC.